The 14 T cell receptor beta chains below all came from one sample that was sequenced in a study of T cell responses to AZD1222 COVID-19 vaccine. Produced via immunoSEQ multiplex PCR; TCRdb's table is partial and in-frame only. The sample shows about 140,000 clones, about 91% of them seen only once. The starting material was peripheral blood, obtained 28 days after the second AZD1222 dose. Every receptor here comes from an adult who received the AZD1222 COVID-19 vaccine.

The rearrangement joins TRBV29-1 to TRBJ2-7; a possible D gene is TRBD2 (6 bases). This CDR3 contains 10 residues. V lost 0 bases to trimming and J lost 12 bases, with 9 bases between them. Germline V gives CDR1 SQVTM, CDR2 ANQGSEA. CDR3 DNA: TGCAGCGTTGAAGAGGGGGGTCCGTACTTC. Protein sequence: CSVEEGGPYF.

The V call is TRBV28, the J call TRBJ2-1; possible D gene TRBD1, 6 bases. This CDR3 comprises 17 residues. CDR1 MDHEN and CDR2 SYDVKM come from the germline V gene. Trimming removed 4 bases at V and 1 base at J, with 17 bases between. In DNA form, the CDR3 reads TGTGCCAGCAGTTCTCTCCCCCGACAGGTGTCCTACAATGAGCAGTTCTTC. This encodes CASSSLPRQVSYNEQFF.

The chain employs TRBV13 and TRBJ2-5; 7 bases are shared with TRBD1. V lost 5 bases to trimming and J lost 3 bases; unmatched junction nucleotides: 15. CDR3 length equals 17 residues. Germline CDR1 PRHDT, CDR2 FYEKMQ (reference sequence). In DNA, the CDR3 is TGTGCCAGCAGCCCCTCCGTCAGGGGGTGGATTGAAGAGACCCAGTACTTC. Translated: CASSPSVRGWIEETQYF.

The J gene is TRBJ2-3, the V gene TRBV5-6, with 9 bases aligning to TRBD1. The CDR3 has 15 amino acids. V lost 3 bases to trimming and J lost 4 bases; unmatched junction nucleotides: 6. Germline CDR1 and CDR2: SGHDT and YYEEEE. The chain's CDR3 is CASSSGTGWADTQYF. The CDR3 DNA sequence: TGTGCCAGCAGCTCCGGGACAGGGTGGGCAGATACGCAGTATTTT.

The V call is TRBV28, the J call TRBJ1-2, with 7 nucleotides matching TRBD1. Germline CDR1 is MDHEN and CDR2 is SYDVKM. The CDR3 sequence is 14 residues long. Losses at the gene ends were 5 bases for V and 4 bases for J; bases not matched to a gene: 7. The CDR3 reads CASSKMTGTYGYTF. CDR3 bases: TGTGCCAGCAGTAAAATGACAGGGACCTATGGCTACACCTTC.

The chain combines TRBV6-5 with TRBJ1-1; TRBD1 might be the D (6 bases). Germline-derived CDR1 and CDR2 are MNHEY and SVGAGI. Trimming cost V 7 bases and J 2 bases, with 17 bases left between them. The CDR3 sequence is 15 residues long. This CDR3 is CASILSQGTNTEAFF. The CDR3 DNA follows: TGTGCCAGCATCCTATCACAGGGAACAAACACTGAAGCTTTCTTT.

In this sample, this clone turned up a few times. The chain joins TRBV27 to TRBJ2-7, with 8 bases fitting TRBD1. The V gene end was trimmed by 6 bases and the J gene end by 7 bases; junction bases not matched to a gene: 8. This CDR3 is 13 amino acids long. Germline lookup yields CDR1 MNHEY and CDR2 SMNVEV (reference sequence). The CDR3 loop reads CASSYGNRGEQYF. The CDR3 DNA follows: TGTGCCAGCAGCTACGGGAACAGGGGGGAGCAGTACTTC.

The CDR3 DNA follows: TGTGCCAGCAGGGGCCTAGCGGCCTCCTACGAGCAGTACTTC. Protein sequence: CASRGLAASYEQYF. The chain has TRBV28 and TRBJ2-7; 7 positions match TRBD2. Germline V gene data show CDR1 as MDHEN and CDR2 as SYDVKM. Trimming took 6 bases from V and 0 from J; bases not matched to a gene: 5. The CDR3 length is 14 residues.

This clone occurred once. The rearrangement joins TRBV9 to TRBJ2-7; TRBD1 matches 8 bases. V shed 0 bases and J 3 bases; nucleotides not matched to a gene: 2. The CDR3 runs to 14 residues. In germline, CDR1 is SGDLS, CDR2 YYNGEE. For the CDR3, the DNA is TGTGCCAGCAGCGTAGGGACAGGGATCTACGAGCAGTACTTC. Its protein is CASSVGTGIYEQYF.

The V and J genes are TRBV18 and TRBJ1-6; D is uncertain. CDR1 and CDR2 from the germline V gene are KGHSH and LQKENI. Trimming left V 2 bases short and J 10 bases short, with 9 bases between. CDR3 length: 13 amino acids. The CDR3 DNA sequence: TGTGCCAGCTCACCAGGGATCGGATCACCCCTCCACTTT. Amino acids: CASSPGIGSPLHF. Looking up the rest from reference TRBV18 and TRBJ1-6 gives the full variable domain: NAGVMQNPRHLVRRRGQEARLRCSPMKGHSHVYWYRQLPEEGLKFMVYLQKENIIDESGMPKERFSAEFPKEGPSILRIQQVVRGDSAAYFCASSPGIGSPLHFGNGTRLTVT.

For the CDR3, the DNA is TGTGCCAGCAGCTTGCGCACACAGCGGGATACGCAGTATTTT. This codes for CASSLRTQRDTQYF. The J gene is TRBJ2-3, the V gene TRBV5-5; tentatively, D is TRBD2 (5 bases). CDR1 is SGHKS, CDR2 YYEKEE, per germline (reference sequence). There are 14 residues in the CDR3. Trimming shortened V by 1 base and J by 6 bases, and 12 bases separated the two germline ends.

The chain couples TRBV6-5 to TRBJ1-1; maybe TRBD1 (5 bases). This CDR3 contains 15 residues. The V end lost 0 bases, the J end lost 4 bases, and 12 bases lay between the germline ends. The germline CDR1 and CDR2 sequences are MNHEY and SVGAGI. In DNA, the CDR3 is TGTGCCAGCAGTTACTCAAGGCAGGGCCTCACTGAAGCTTTCTTT. It translates to CASSYSRQGLTEAFF.

The V gene is TRBV5-1, the J gene TRBJ1-2; TRBD1 matches 10 bases. The ends lost 0 bases at V and 5 bases at J; junction bases unmatched: 4. Germline V gene data show CDR1 as SGHRS and CDR2 as YFSETQ. This CDR3 has 15 residues. The DNA of the CDR3 is TGCGCCAGCAGCTTGGGACAGGGGGCTGGTTATGGCTACACCTTC. This translates into CASSLGQGAGYGYTF.

The chain uses TRBV6-2 or TRBV6-3 and TRBJ1-5, with 7 nucleotides matching TRBD1. The CDR3 totals 15 residues. Per the germline V gene, CDR1 is MNHEY and CDR2 is SVGEGT. J was trimmed by 2 bases and V by 5 bases; bases with no gene match: 6. The CDR3 region has the DNA TGTGCCAGCAGTCAGGAGGGGGCAGGCAATCAGCCCCAGCATTTT. Residues: CASSQEGAGNQPQHF.